The T cell receptor (beta chain) described here comes from a study of cytomegalovirus exposure and HLA in healthy donors. Donors showed nominal health when sampled, although they likely had unrecorded immune exposures. A note on this clone: The antigen is unknown.

It was with 60 Vbeta and 13 Jbeta primers that the PCR ran. Repertoires were generated with immunoSEQ multiplex PCR, while TCRdb's copy carries only in-frame clones and drops some. The profile shows 90,000 to 120,000 clones, 65% to 85% of them singletons. Study-wide results and caveats: Presence/absence analyses rested on an assumption that sequencing depth was roughly uniform across donors. Most TCR sequences were rare, but some public TCRs occurred in many donors. In a later analysis, most CMV-associated TCR beta chains appeared HLA-restricted.

Sequenced sample: PBMCs. This sequence originates from a man between 18 and 29 years old in good health and CMV-seronegative.

The chain's CDR3 is CASRLDAAGAGDGYTF. CDR3 nucleotides: TGCGCCAGCAGACTAGACGCAGCGGGCGCGGGGGATGGCTACACCTTC. The V gene is TRBV5-1, the J gene TRBJ1-2; tentative D call: TRBD1 (5 bases). The CDR3 loop spans 16 amino acids. Trimming removed 5 bases from V and 6 bases from J, with 23 bases in between. Germline CDR1 is SGHRS and CDR2 is YFSETQ.